Following are 4 T cell receptor beta chains from one sample sequenced in a study of cytomegalovirus exposure and HLA in healthy donors. 60 Vbeta and 13 Jbeta primers were used in PCR. Repertoires were generated with immunoSEQ multiplex PCR, while TCRdb's copy carries only in-frame clones and drops some. Its listing shows 85,000 or so clones. Sequenced: PBMCs. The receptor source for this set is a woman in her twenties or thirties in good health and CMV-seronegative.

The chain recombines TRBV2 with TRBJ2-3, with D tentatively TRBD2 (5 bases). CDR1 SNHLY and CDR2 FYNNEI come from the germline V gene. Trimming removed 7 bases at V and 0 bases at J, with 11 bases between. The CDR3 is 14 residues long. The CDR3 spells CASTEGWSTDTQYF. DNA for the CDR3: TGTGCCAGCACCGAGGGTTGGAGCACAGATACGCAGTATTTT.

This chain links TRBV25-1 with TRBJ2-3; possibly TRBD1 for D (6 bases). The V end lost 4 bases, the J end lost 2 bases, and 10 bases lay between the germline ends. The CDR3 is 14 residues long. CDR1 is MGHDK and CDR2 is SYGVNS in the germline V gene. This CDR3 is CASSVDSFTDTQYF. CDR3 DNA: TGTGCCAGCAGTGTGGACAGCTTCACAGATACGCAGTATTTT.

With respect to this clone: At one boundary the junction diverges from the germline segment, which might be a read error. The V gene is TRBV11-2, the J gene TRBJ2-7, with 7 bases fitting TRBD1. From germline, CDR1 is SGHAT and CDR2 FQNNGV. There are 17 residues in the CDR3. For the CDR3, the DNA is TGTGCCAGCAGCTTAGATCTCGGTCAGGGACAGATATACGCGCAGTACTTC. Amino acids: CASSLDLGQGQIYAQYF. The full variable domain, in which reference TRBV11-2 and TRBJ2-7 provide the parts outside the CDR3, is EAGVAQSPRYKIIEKRQSVAFWCNPISGHATLYWYQQILGQGPKLLIQFQNNGVVDDSQLPKDRFSAERLKGVDSTLKIQPAKLEDSAVYLCASSLDLGQGQIYAQYFGPGTRLTVT.

The V gene is TRBV7-9, the J gene TRBJ1-2; 9 bases match TRBD1. V shed 5 bases, J shed 8 bases, and the junction held 9 bases outside the gene matches. CDR3 size: 14 residues. From germline, CDR1 is SEHNR and CDR2 FQNEAQ (reference sequence). In DNA form, the CDR3 reads TGTGCCAGCAGCCCCTCCGGGACAGGGAGCGGCTACACCTTC. Its protein product is CASSPSGTGSGYTF.